The rows below give T cell receptor beta chains drawn from one sample of a study of T cell responses to AZD1222 COVID-19 vaccine. Method: immunoSEQ multiplex PCR; TCRdb's copy keeps in-frame clones and lacks some. The sample lists over 110,000 clones, around 93% occurring once. The sample here was peripheral blood, taken on day 0 of AZD1222 vaccination. The receptors come from an adult in good health. CDR3s include the opening cysteine and the closing phenylalanine or tryptophan. D genes are given only for firm matches. The size field is filled for only some rows; it gives once, few, many or a size class.

abundance | d_gene | j_gene | v_gene | CDR3aa | CDR3nt
. | TRBD2 | TRBJ2-5 | TRBV28 | CASSLLAGGQETQYF | TGTGCCAGCAGTTTGCTAGCGGGGGGTCAAGAGACCCAGTACTTC
. | . | TRBJ2-7 | TRBV12-3/TRBV12-4 | CASSRGSYEQYF | TGTGCCAGCAGCCGGGGTTCCTACGAGCAGTACTTC
. | TRBD2 | TRBJ2-2 | TRBV9 | CASSVGLAGGGTGELFF | TGTGCCAGCAGCGTGGGACTAGCGGGGGGCGGGACCGGGGAGCTGTTTTTT
. | . | TRBJ2-1 | TRBV24-1 | CATNDRDNEQFF | TGTGCCACTAACGACCGAGACAATGAGCAGTTCTTC
. | TRBD2 | TRBJ2-7 | TRBV7-9 | CASSRRTSGRGEQYF | TGTGCCAGCAGCAGACGGACTAGCGGGAGGGGCGAGCAGTACTTC
. | . | TRBJ1-2 | TRBV5-6 | CASSSLGFRGGYTF | TGTGCCAGCAGCTCCCTAGGATTTAGGGGGGGCTACACCTTC
once | . | TRBJ1-2 | TRBV6-5 | CASKGQGPYYGYTF | TGTGCCAGCAAGGGCCAGGGACCGTACTATGGCTACACCTTC
few | . | TRBJ1-5 | TRBV18 | CASSAGLSQPQHF | TGTGCCAGCTCAGCAGGGTTGAGTCAGCCCCAGCATTTT
. | . | TRBJ1-4 | TRBV5-4 | CASSEKGNLNEKLFF | TGTGCCAGCAGCGAGAAGGGTAATCTGAATGAAAAACTGTTTTTT
. | . | TRBJ1-5 | TRBV20-1 | CSASDTGNQPQHF | TGCAGTGCTAGTGACACGGGAAATCAGCCCCAGCATTTT
few | TRBD2 | TRBJ2-1 | TRBV2 | CASAPLAGANEQFF | TGTGCCAGCGCCCCCTTAGCGGGAGCCAATGAGCAGTTCTTC
. | TRBD1 | TRBJ1-3 | TRBV11-2 | CASSLLGQVVSGNTIYF | TGTGCCAGCAGCTTATTGGGACAGGTAGTCTCTGGAAACACCATATATTTT
. | TRBD2 | TRBJ2-3 | TRBV11-2 | CASSLYPPGAGGSTDTQYF | TGTGCCAGCAGCTTATATCCCCCTGGCGCGGGAGGGAGCACAGATACGCAGTATTTT
. | . | TRBJ2-1 | TRBV28 | CASTSGPSHNEQFF | TGTGCCAGCACCAGCGGGCCTTCACACAATGAGCAGTTCTTC
. | . | TRBJ1-4 | TRBV19 | CASSMRAGGEKLFF | TGTGCCAGTAGTATGAGGGCGGGGGGTGAAAAACTGTTTTTT
. | TRBD1 | TRBJ1-1 | TRBV15 | CATSTNRGREAFF | TGTGCCACCAGCACGAACAGGGGGCGCGAAGCTTTCTTT
. | TRBD1 | TRBJ1-1 | TRBV19 | CASSSDRGNTEAFF | TGTGCCAGTAGTTCGGACAGGGGGAACACTGAAGCTTTCTTT
once | . | TRBJ2-3 | TRBV5-1 | CASSVRTPDTDTQYF | TGCGCCAGCAGCGTCCGGACCCCAGACACAGATACGCAGTATTTT
. | . | TRBJ1-2 | TRBV2 | CASCDDNYGYTF | TGTGCCAGCTGTGACGATAACTATGGCTACACCTTC
. | . | TRBJ1-4 | TRBV11-2 | CASSLPGMGFGEKLFF | TGTGCCAGCAGCTTACCTGGTATGGGGTTCGGGGAAAAACTGTTTTTT
. | . | TRBJ2-1 | TRBV3-1/TRBV3-2 | CASSQLAARGEQFF | TGTGCCAGCAGTCAACTTGCTGCTAGAGGAGAGCAGTTCTTC
. | . | TRBJ1-1 | TRBV11-3 | CASSLDGLGAGANTEAFF | TGTGCCAGCAGCTTAGACGGTCTGGGGGCTGGGGCGAACACTGAAGCTTTCTTT
. | . | TRBJ2-1 | TRBV11-1 | CASTLGGGGYNEQFF | TGTGCCAGCACCCTTGGAGGAGGGGGATACAATGAGCAGTTCTTC
. | . | TRBJ2-3 | TRBV7-3 | CASSSTVGATDTQYF | TGTGCCAGCAGCTCGACGGTCGGGGCCACAGATACGCAGTATTTT
. | TRBD1 | TRBJ1-3 | TRBV24-1 | CATSGSGTGRAGNTIYF | TGTGCCACCAGTGGCTCCGGGACAGGGAGAGCTGGAAACACCATATATTTT
once | . | TRBJ1-1 | TRBV5-4 | CASSLYIGGTEAFF | TGTGCCAGCAGCTTGTACATAGGGGGCACTGAAGCTTTCTTT
. | . | TRBJ1-1 | TRBV19 | CASIAPGRLNTEAFF | TGTGCCAGTATCGCACCCGGGCGATTGAACACTGAAGCTTTCTTT
. | TRBD1 | TRBJ1-4 | TRBV27 | CASSSLRGQTGVTYEKLFF | TGTGCCAGCAGTTCCCTACGGGGACAGACAGGAGTTACTTATGAAAAACTGTTTTTT
. | TRBD1 | TRBJ1-2 | TRBV10-3 | CAISELGTGDGYTF | TGTGCCATCAGTGAACTCGGGACAGGGGATGGCTACACCTTC
. | . | TRBJ2-1 | TRBV29-1 | CSAGTPTYNEQFF | TGCAGCGCCGGGACGCCAACCTACAATGAGCAGTTCTTC
. | . | TRBJ2-5 | TRBV28 | CASSPQGGRGETQYF | TGTGCCAGCAGCCCTCAGGGAGGTAGGGGGGAGACCCAGTACTTC
. | . | TRBJ2-3 | TRBV5-4 | CASSLLAEGTDTQYF | TGTGCCAGCAGCTTGTTGGCGGAAGGCACAGATACGCAGTATTTT
. | . | TRBJ2-7 | TRBV21-1 | CASILKAGTATYEQYF | TGTGCCAGCATTCTTAAGGCCGGGACTGCCACCTACGAGCAGTACTTC
. | . | TRBJ1-1 | TRBV30 | CAWSGVFREVTEAFF | TGTGCCTGGAGTGGGGTGTTCAGGGAGGTTACTGAAGCTTTCTTT
. | . | TRBJ1-1 | TRBV12-5 | CASSRTLTEAFF | TGTGCTAGTTCCCGAACCCTCACTGAAGCTTTCTTT
. | . | TRBJ1-6 | TRBV6-2/TRBV6-3 | CASSRDISYNSPLHF | TGTGCCAGCAGTCGGGACATCTCCTATAATTCACCCCTCCACTTT
once | . | TRBJ2-3 | TRBV4-1 | CASSQGLGGTSTDTQYF | TGCGCCAGCAGCCAAGGACTAGGGGGAACTAGCACAGATACGCAGTATTTT
. | . | TRBJ1-2 | TRBV5-6 | CASSFGGVYGYTF | TGTGCCAGCAGCTTTGGGGGAGTCTATGGCTACACCTTC
. | TRBD2 | TRBJ2-3 | TRBV5-1 | CASSLNPAGGGDTQYF | TGCGCCAGCAGCCTAAACCCGGCGGGGGGAGGAGATACGCAGTATTTT
. | . | TRBJ2-3 | TRBV7-7 | CASSLGTPADTQYF | TGTGCCAGCAGCTTAGGCACTCCGGCAGATACGCAGTATTTT
. | . | TRBJ2-3 | TRBV29-1 | CSVEGGGGTDTQYF | TGCAGCGTTGAGGGGGGCGGGGGAACAGATACGCAGTATTTT
. | TRBD1 | TRBJ2-1 | TRBV24-1 | CATSDSPGQGPNEQFF | TGTGCCACCAGTGATTCCCCGGGACAGGGCCCCAATGAGCAGTTCTTC
. | TRBD1 | TRBJ2-1 | TRBV9 | CASSATGAGGSNNEQFF | TGTGCCAGCAGCGCGACAGGGGCAGGGGGTTCGAACAATGAGCAGTTCTTC
. | . | TRBJ1-1 | TRBV27 | CASSLRAPTTLSMNTEAFF | TGTGCCAGCAGTTTAAGAGCCCCAACAACCCTTTCCATGAACACTGAAGCTTTCTTT
. | TRBD2 | TRBJ2-1 | TRBV6-1 | CASSGLAGGAGNEQFF | TGTGCCAGCAGTGGACTAGCGGGGGGGGCTGGGAATGAGCAGTTCTTC
. | . | TRBJ2-4 | TRBV30 | CAWSGSLAKNIQYF | TGTGCCTGGAGCGGGAGTTTAGCCAAAAACATTCAGTACTTC
. | . | TRBJ1-4 | TRBV19 | CASRPRRVNEKLFF | TGTGCCAGTAGACCAAGAAGGGTTAATGAAAAACTGTTTTTT
. | . | TRBJ1-1 | TRBV6-1 | CASSEAYRPNTEAFF | TGTGCCAGCAGTGAAGCATACAGGCCGAACACTGAAGCTTTCTTT
. | TRBD2 | TRBJ2-7 | TRBV4-1 | CASSQEGTTSYEQYF | TGCGCCAGCAGCCAAGAAGGGACTACCTCCTACGAGCAGTACTTC
. | TRBD1 | TRBJ1-1 | TRBV2 | CASRLQGARTEAFF | TGTGCCAGCAGACTACAGGGGGCGAGAACTGAAGCTTTCTTT
. | . | TRBJ2-1 | TRBV28 | CASSLGLGANNEQFF | TGTGCCAGCAGTTTAGGTTTAGGGGCCAACAATGAGCAGTTCTTC
. | . | TRBJ1-5 | TRBV24-1 | CATSALTGTQPQHF | TGTGCCACCAGTGCCTTAACAGGGACGCAGCCCCAGCATTTT